Below are 13 T cell receptor beta chains sequenced from a single sample in a study of blood T cells in healthy people across ages. It was with a sample-barcoded 5' primer and a J-beta primer mix that a second PCR of about 7 to 12 cycles was run. TCRdb re-called the 5' RACE reads with MiXCR, one entry per CDR3 protein. The data hold 1.5 million to 2 million distinct CDR3 sequences, with 30% to 40% observed a single time. The sample comprised blood. The receptor source for this set is a human donor in good health.

In its sample, this clonotype was seen a few times. V usage is TRBV5-6 and J usage is TRBJ2-1; no clear D gene. CDR1 and CDR2 (germline): SGHDT, YYEEEE. The V gene lost 4 bases and the J gene lost 6 bases, with 8 bases spanning the gap. The CDR3 consists of 12 residues. The CDR3 DNA follows: TGTGCCAGCAGCAATGACCGCAATGAGCAGTTCTTC. Encoded protein: CASSNDRNEQFF.

The J gene is TRBJ1-2, the V gene TRBV27; 7 bases agree with TRBD1. The ends lost 6 bases at V and 6 bases at J; junction bases unmatched: 10. CDR1 is MNHEY and CDR2 is SMNVEV in the germline V gene (reference sequence). There are 14 residues in the CDR3. CDR3 coding DNA: TGTGCCAGCAGAACAGACAGGGTCCCGCATGGCTACACCTTC. This codes for CASRTDRVPHGYTF.

About this clonotype itself: A much larger clone lies a single base off, so this may be a read error. The chain is built from TRBV12-3 or TRBV12-4 and TRBJ2-5, with 9 bases identical to TRBD2. Trimming took 7 bases from V and 1 from J; bases not matched to a gene: 4. This CDR3 contains 14 residues. Here the CDR3 DNA reads TGTGCCAGCATCGTAGCGGGGGTCCAAGAGACCCAGTACTTC. Protein sequence: CASIVAGVQETQYF.

V is TRBV5-6 and J is TRBJ2-1; maybe TRBD1 (6 bases). TRBJ2-7 matches the DNA end more closely, so the J call is doubtful. The CDR3 length is 17 residues. Germline values: CDR1 SGHDT, CDR2 YYEEEE. The CDR3 loop reads CASSRVRGSSAYNEQYF. The CDR3 nucleotides read TGTGCCAGCAGCCGGGTAAGGGGGAGTTCTGCCTACAATGAGCAGTACTTC.

There are a few counts of this clonotype. The chain links TRBV5-1 to TRBJ1-2; weak D call: TRBD1 (6 bases). This CDR3 spans 14 amino acids. Trimming removed 4 bases at V and 6 bases at J, with 16 bases between. CDR1 SGHRS and CDR2 YFSETQ come from the germline V gene. Here the CDR3 reads CASSLEGGVDGYTF. The CDR3 DNA sequence: TGCGCCAGCAGCCTGGAGGGGGGCGTTGATGGCTACACCTTC.

This clonotype was detected a few times. V and J are TRBV15 and TRBJ2-3; 8 nucleotides line up with TRBD2. CDR3 length: 13 residues. The germline V gene has CDR1 LNHNV and CDR2 YYDKDF (reference sequence). V lost 7 bases to trimming and J lost 2 bases; unmatched junction nucleotides: 2. The CDR3 sequence is CATTGGNTDTQYF. The CDR3 bases are TGTGCCACCACGGGGGGGAACACAGATACGCAGTATTTT.

This CDR3 reads CASSPGRSQDTQYF. The CDR3 DNA is TGCGCCAGCAGCCCGGGCCGTAGTCAAGATACGCAGTATTTT. This chain uses TRBV5-1 with TRBJ2-3, with D unclear. The CDR3 has 14 residues. CDR1 is SGHRS and CDR2 is YFSETQ in the germline V gene. V lost 4 bases and J lost 5, with 14 bases in between.

The chain recombines TRBV27 with TRBJ1-2; D perhaps matches TRBD1 (6 bases). Trimming removed 5 bases at V and 4 bases at J, with 14 bases between. In germline, CDR1 is MNHEY, CDR2 SMNVEV (reference sequence). The CDR3 is 14 amino acids. The CDR3 DNA reads as TGTGCCAGCAGTGCTTCCGAGGGGGGCTATGGCTACACCTTC. It is translated as CASSASEGGYGYTF.

This clonotype occurred a few times. The CDR3 DNA reads as TGCAGTGCTAGAGATTACCTGACATCTTCAGATACGCAGTATTTT. Its protein product is CSARDYLTSSDTQYF. The V and J genes are TRBV20-1 and TRBJ2-3, with unresolved D. V shed 0 bases and J shed 4 bases, with 14 bases lying between them. The V gene's germline CDR1 is DFQATT and CDR2 SNEGSKA (reference sequence). The CDR3 loop spans 15 amino acids.

The rearrangement links TRBV7-9 to TRBJ2-4; D possibly matches TRBD1 or TRBD2 (6 bases each). The ends were cut back, 1 base at V and 13 bases at J, with 23 bases in the middle. CDR3 size: 16 residues. Germline-derived CDR1 and CDR2 are SEHNR and FQNEAQ (reference sequence). The CDR3 nucleotides are TGTGCCAGCAGCTTAGTAGGGGGGCGCTTGACTACCGGGCAGTACTTC. As protein: CASSLVGGRLTTGQYF.

This clonotype was counted between two and nine times. The genes are TRBV7-6 and TRBJ2-1, with D perhaps TRBD2 (5 bases). The CDR3 contains 13 residues. Germline CDR1 reads SGHVS; CDR2 reads FNYEAQ. The V end lost 3 bases, the J end lost 10 bases, and 13 bases lay between the germline ends. Here the CDR3 DNA reads TGTGCCAGCAGCTTGACCCAGCGGTGGGAGCAGTTCTTC. It translates to CASSLTQRWEQFF. Looking up the rest from reference TRBV7-6 and TRBJ2-1 gives the full variable domain: GAGVSQSPRYKVTKRGQDVALRCDPISGHVSLYWYRQALGQGPEFLTYFNYEAQQDKSGLPNDRFSAERPEGSISTLTIQRTEQRDSAMYRCASSLTQRWEQFFGPGTRLTVL.

V is TRBV12-3 or TRBV12-4 and J is TRBJ2-3; TRBD2 aligns across 7 bases. This CDR3 comprises 14 residues. The trim removed 1 base at V and 5 bases at J, leaving 3 bases unmatched. The CDR3 nucleotides read TGTGCCAGCAGTTTAGTACGGGGGGAAGATACGCAGTATTTT. This encodes CASSLVRGEDTQYF.

This clonotype was found a few times. The V and J genes are TRBV7-9 and TRBJ2-7; 7 bases line up with TRBD1. Germline lookup yields CDR1 SEHNR and CDR2 FQNEAQ (reference sequence). CDR3 length equals 14 residues. The J segment lost 2 bases and the V segment lost 4 bases, leaving 5 bases of the junction unmatched. CDR3 sequence (DNA): TGTGCCAGCAGCTACCGGGACAGCCCCTACGAGCAGTACTTC. Protein product: CASSYRDSPYEQYF.